The clone carrying this T cell receptor beta chain occurred a few times. Its antigen remains unidentified. Any symptoms of ophthalmopathy came after the first hyperthyroidism diagnosis, from which the blood sample dates. It was RNA transcripts that yielded the amplified TCR beta CDR3 regions. The HTBI primer set served for first-round RT-PCR of the TCR CDR3. TCRdb fed the multiplex PCR reads into MiXCR, producing one record per CDR3 protein. The sample holds hundreds of thousands of distinct CDR3 sequences, approximately 15% seen once. These data come from a study of T cells in Graves' hyperthyroidism and ophthalmopathy. Study background: Peripheral blood was taken when the disease was first diagnosed, before any treatment began. The study's findings and limits: Ophthalmopathy could be told apart from stable hyperthyroidism with a 13 V-J model.

This CDR3 region has 11 residues. The V end lost 7 bases, the J end lost 8 bases, and 11 bases lay between the germline ends. In germline, CDR1 is LGHDT, CDR2 YNNKEL (reference sequence). The specimen sequenced was blood. The chain couples TRBV3-1 to TRBJ1-1; D is unclear. The receptor's source is a woman in her twenties or thirties with Graves' hyperthyroidism that later progressed to Graves' ophthalmopathy. The CDR3 reads CASTTHGEAFF. Here the CDR3 DNA reads TGTGCCAGCACCACCCATGGGGAAGCTTTCTTT.